Here is one TCR beta chain with its context. Its antigen remains unknown. The source of the sample is a study of cytomegalovirus exposure and HLA in healthy donors. Study conclusions and caveats: Approximately 160 TCR beta chains were listed as cytomegalovirus-associated.

The V end was cut by 5 bases, the J end by 1 base, with 11 bases between. This CDR3 is 14 amino acids long. Germline CDR1 reads LNHDA; CDR2 reads SQIVND (reference sequence). PCR primers comprised 60 Vbeta and 13 Jbeta primers. Repertoires were generated with immunoSEQ multiplex PCR, while TCRdb's copy carries only in-frame clones and drops some. The sample holds just over 150,000 clones, approximately 80% seen once. The sequenced sample was PBMCs. The chain couples TRBV19 to TRBJ1-1; maybe TRBD1 (5 bases). This TCR came from a man in his fifties in good health and CMV-seropositive. CDR3 sequence: CASSPGLGNTEAFF. The CDR3 coding sequence is TGTGCCAGTAGTCCAGGGTTGGGGAACACTGAAGCTTTCTTT.